Below, one T cell receptor beta chain is given with its context. No antigen is known for it. The CDR3 runs to 16 residues. Germline V gene lookup returns CDR1 LNHDA and CDR2 SQIVND (reference sequence). V gave up 0 bases and J gave up 5 bases, with 14 bases separating them. These data come from a study of T cell responses to AZD1222 COVID-19 vaccine. Generated by immunoSEQ multiplex PCR, the TCRdb table keeps only in-frame clones and is missing some. This sample yields about 100,000 clones, of which around nine tenths are seen a single time; 3% to 3.5% belongs to the top ten. Notes on the study in general: There were vaccine-associated CD4 TCRs across spike, dominant at 160-218 and 743-854. White British donors predominated, females outnumbered males, and clonal diversity was possibly underestimated. A rise in Spike-specific TCR breadth and depth followed two AZD1222 doses. Nearly half of spike-specific TCRs reportedly target unmutated variant regions.

The genes are TRBV19 and TRBJ1-5; tentatively, D is TRBD1 (6 bases). Sequenced material: peripheral blood, taken on day 0 of AZD1222 vaccination. The receptor comes from an adult in good health. CDR3 DNA: TGTGCCAGTAGTATAGAAAGGGGGAGACGTCATCAGCCCCAGCATTTT. Protein: CASSIERGRRHQPQHF.